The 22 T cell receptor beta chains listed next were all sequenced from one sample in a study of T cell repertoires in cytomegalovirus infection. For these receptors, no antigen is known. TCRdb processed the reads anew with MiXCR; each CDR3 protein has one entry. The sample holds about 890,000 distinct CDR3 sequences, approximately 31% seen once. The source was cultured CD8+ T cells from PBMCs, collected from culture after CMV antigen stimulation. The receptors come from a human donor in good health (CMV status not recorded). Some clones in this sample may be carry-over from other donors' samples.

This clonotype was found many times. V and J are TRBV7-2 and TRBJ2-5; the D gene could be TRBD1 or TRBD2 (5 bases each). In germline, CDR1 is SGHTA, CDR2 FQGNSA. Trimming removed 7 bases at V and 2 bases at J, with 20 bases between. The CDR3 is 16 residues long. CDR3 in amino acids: CASTPISGRVQETQYF. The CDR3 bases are TGTGCCAGCACCCCAATATCGGGGCGGGTTCAAGAGACCCAGTACTTC.

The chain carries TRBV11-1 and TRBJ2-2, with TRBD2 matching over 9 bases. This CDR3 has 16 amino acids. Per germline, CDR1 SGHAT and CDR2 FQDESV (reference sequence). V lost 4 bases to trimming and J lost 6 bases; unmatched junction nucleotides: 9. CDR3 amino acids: CASSYLAGWRAGELFF. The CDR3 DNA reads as TGTGCCAGCAGCTACCTAGCGGGGTGGAGAGCCGGGGAGCTGTTTTTT.

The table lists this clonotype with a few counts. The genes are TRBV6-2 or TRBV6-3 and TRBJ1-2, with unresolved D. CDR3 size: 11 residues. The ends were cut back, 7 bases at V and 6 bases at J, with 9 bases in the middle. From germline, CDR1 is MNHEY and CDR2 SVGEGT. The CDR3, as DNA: TGTGCCAGCATGATTAGTGATGGCTACACCTTC. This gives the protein CASMISDGYTF.

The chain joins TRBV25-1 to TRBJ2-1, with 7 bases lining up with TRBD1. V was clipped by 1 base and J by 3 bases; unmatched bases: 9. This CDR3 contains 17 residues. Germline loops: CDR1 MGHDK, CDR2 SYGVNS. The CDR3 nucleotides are TGTGCCAGCAGTGAATTCTTTCTCCGGGACAGCTACAATGAGCAGTTCTTC. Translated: CASSEFFLRDSYNEQFF.

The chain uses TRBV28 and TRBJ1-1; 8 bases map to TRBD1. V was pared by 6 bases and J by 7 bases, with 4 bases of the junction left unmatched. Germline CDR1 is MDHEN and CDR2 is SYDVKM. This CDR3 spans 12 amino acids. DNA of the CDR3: TGTGCCAGCAGACTCGGACAGGGTGAAGCTTTCTTT. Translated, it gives CASRLGQGEAFF.

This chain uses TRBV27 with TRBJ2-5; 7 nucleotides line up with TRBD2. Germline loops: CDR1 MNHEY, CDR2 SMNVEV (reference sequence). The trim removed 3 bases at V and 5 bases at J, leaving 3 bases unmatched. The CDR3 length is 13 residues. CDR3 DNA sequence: TGTGCCAGCAGTTTCTCACTAGCGGAGACCCAGTACTTC. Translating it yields CASSFSLAETQYF.

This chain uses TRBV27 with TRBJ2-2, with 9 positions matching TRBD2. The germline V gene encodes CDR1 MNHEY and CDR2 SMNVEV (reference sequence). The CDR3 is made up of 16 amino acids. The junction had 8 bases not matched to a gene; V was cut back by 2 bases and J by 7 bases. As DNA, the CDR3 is TGTGCCAGCAGTTTACCGCGGGGGGGCAGGAGCGGGGAGCTGTTTTTT. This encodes CASSLPRGGRSGELFF.

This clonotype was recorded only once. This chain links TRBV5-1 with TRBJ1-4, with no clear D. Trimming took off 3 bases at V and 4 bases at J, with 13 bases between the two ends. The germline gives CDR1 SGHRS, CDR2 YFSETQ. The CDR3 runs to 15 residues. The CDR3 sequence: CASSSAGYGNEKLFF. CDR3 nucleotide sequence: TGCGCCAGCAGCTCGGCCGGCTACGGTAATGAAAAACTGTTTTTT.

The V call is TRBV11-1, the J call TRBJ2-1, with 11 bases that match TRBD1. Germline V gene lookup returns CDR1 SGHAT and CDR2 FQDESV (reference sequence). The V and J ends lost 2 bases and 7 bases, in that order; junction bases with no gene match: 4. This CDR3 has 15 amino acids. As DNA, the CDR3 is TGTGCCAGCAGCTTAAGGACAGGGGGCTGGAATGAGCAGTTCTTC. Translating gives CASSLRTGGWNEQFF.

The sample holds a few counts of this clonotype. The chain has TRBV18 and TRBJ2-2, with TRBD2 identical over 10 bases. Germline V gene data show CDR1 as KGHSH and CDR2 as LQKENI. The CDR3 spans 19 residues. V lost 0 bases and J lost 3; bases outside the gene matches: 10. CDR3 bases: TGTGCCAGCTCACCACCATCGGCTAGCGGGGGCCCCGACACCGGGGAGCTGTTTTTT. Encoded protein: CASSPPSASGGPDTGELFF.

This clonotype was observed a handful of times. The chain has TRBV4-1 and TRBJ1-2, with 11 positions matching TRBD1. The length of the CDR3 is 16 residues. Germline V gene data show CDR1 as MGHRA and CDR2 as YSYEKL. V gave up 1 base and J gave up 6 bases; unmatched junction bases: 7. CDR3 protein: CASSQVTGTGGDGYTF. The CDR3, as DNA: TGCGCCAGCAGCCAAGTTACCGGGACAGGGGGTGATGGCTACACCTTC.

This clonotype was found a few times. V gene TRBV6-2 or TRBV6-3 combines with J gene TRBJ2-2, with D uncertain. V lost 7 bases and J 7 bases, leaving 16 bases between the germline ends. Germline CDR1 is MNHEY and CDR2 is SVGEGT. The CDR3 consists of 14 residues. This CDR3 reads CASINLYDDGELFF. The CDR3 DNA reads TGTGCCAGCATCAACCTATACGACGACGGGGAGCTGTTTTTT.

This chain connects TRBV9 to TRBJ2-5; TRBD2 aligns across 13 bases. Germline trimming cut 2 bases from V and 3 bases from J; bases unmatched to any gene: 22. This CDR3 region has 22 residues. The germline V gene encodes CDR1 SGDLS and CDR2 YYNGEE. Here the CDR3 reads CASSVDLRTSGGPGESEETQYF. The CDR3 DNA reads TGTGCCAGCAGCGTCGACCTTCGGACTAGCGGGGGACCGGGGGAATCCGAAGAGACCCAGTACTTC.

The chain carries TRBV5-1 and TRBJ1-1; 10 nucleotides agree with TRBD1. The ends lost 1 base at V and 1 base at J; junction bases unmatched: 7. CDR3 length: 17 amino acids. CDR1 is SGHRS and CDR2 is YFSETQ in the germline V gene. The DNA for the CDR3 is TGCGCCAGCAGCTTGTGGGGGACAGGGGACAAGAACACTGAAGCTTTCTTT. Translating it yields CASSLWGTGDKNTEAFF.

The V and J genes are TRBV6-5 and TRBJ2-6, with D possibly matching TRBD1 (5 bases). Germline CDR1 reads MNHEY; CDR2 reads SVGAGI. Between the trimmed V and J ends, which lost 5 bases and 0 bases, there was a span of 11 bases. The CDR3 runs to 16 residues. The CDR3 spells CASSPQVLSGANVLTF. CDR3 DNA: TGTGCCAGCAGTCCACAGGTACTCTCTGGGGCCAACGTCCTGACTTTC.

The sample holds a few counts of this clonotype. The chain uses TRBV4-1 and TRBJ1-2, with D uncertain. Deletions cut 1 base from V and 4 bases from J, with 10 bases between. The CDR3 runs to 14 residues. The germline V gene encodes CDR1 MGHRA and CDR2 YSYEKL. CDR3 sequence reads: CASSQGLLGYGYTF. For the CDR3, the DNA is TGCGCCAGCAGCCAAGGGCTGTTGGGCTATGGCTACACCTTC.

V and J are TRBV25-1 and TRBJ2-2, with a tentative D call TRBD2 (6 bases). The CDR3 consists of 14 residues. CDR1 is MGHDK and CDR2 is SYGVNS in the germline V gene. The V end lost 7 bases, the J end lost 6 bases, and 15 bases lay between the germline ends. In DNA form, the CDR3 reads TGTGCCAGCACCGGAGGGAAGTATCCCGGGGAGCTGTTTTTT. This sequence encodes CASTGGKYPGELFF.

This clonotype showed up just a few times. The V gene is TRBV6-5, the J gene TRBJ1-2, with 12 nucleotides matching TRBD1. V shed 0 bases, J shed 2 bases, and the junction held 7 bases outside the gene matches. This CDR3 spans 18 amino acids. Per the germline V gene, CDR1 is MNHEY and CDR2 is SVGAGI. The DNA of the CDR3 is TGTGCCAGCAGTTACTCGCGGGGACAGGGGGCGCCCAACTATGGCTACACCTTC. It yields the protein CASSYSRGQGAPNYGYTF.

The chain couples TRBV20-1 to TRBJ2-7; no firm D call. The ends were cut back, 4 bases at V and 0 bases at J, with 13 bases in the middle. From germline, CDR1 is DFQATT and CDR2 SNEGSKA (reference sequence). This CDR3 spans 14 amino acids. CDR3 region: CSAISGRSSYEQYF. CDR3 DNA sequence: TGCAGTGCTATTTCGGGCCGGAGCTCCTACGAGCAGTACTTC.

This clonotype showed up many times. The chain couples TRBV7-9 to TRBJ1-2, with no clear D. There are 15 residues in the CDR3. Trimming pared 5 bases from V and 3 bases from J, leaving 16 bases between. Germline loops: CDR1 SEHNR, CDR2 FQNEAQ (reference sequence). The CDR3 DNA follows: TGTGCCAGCAGCCATAGACACCCAAGGGACTATGGCTACACCTTC. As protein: CASSHRHPRDYGYTF.

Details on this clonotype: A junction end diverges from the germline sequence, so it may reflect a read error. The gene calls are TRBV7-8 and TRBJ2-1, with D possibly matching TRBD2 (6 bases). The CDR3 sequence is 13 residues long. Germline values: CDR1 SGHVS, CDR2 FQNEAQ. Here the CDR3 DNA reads TGTACCAGCAGCTCTGCGGGGAACAATGAGCAGTTCTTC. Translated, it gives CTSSSAGNNEQFF. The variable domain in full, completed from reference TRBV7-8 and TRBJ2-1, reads GAGVSQSPRYKVAKRGQDVALRCDPISGHVSLFWYQQALGQGPEFLTYFQNEAQLDKSGLPSDRFFAERPEGSVSTLKIQRTQQEDSAVYLCTSSSAGNNEQFFGPGTRLTVL.

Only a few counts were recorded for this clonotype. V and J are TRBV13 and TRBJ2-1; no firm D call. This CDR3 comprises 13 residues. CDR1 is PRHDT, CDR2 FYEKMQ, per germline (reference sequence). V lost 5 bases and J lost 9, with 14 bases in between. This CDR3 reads CASSTGAVLEQFF. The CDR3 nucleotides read TGTGCCAGCAGCACCGGAGCAGTACTTGAGCAGTTCTTC.